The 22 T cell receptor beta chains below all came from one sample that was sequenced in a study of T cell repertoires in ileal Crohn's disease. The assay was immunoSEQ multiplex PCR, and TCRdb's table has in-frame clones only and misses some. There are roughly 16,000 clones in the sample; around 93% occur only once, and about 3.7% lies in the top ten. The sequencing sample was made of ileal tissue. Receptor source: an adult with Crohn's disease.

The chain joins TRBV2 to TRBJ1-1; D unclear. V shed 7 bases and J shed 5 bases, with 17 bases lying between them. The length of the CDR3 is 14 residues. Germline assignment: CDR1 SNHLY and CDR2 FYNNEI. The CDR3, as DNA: TGTGCCAGCAACGCCCAACAGCGGCGGACTGAAGCTTTCTTT. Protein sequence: CASNAQQRRTEAFF.

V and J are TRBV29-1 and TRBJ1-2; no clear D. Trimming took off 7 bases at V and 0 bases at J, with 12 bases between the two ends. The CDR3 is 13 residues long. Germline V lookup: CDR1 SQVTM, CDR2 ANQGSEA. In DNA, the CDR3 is TGCAGCGCCCTCGAGGGCGCTAACTATGGCTACACCTTC. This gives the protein CSALEGANYGYTF. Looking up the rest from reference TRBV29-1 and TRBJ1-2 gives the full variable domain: SAVISQKPSRDICQRGTSLTIQCQVDSQVTMMFWYRQQPGQSLTLIATANQGSEATYESGFVIDKFPISRPNLTFSTLTVSNMSPEDSSIYLCSALEGANYGYTFGSGTRLTVV.

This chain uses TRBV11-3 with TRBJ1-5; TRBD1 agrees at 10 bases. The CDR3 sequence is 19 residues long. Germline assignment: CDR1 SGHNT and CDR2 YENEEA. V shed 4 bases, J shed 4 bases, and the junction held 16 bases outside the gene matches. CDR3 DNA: TGTGCCAGCAGCTACCCCGGGACAGGGGCTGTTTTTTGTAATCAGCCCCAGCATTTT. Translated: CASSYPGTGAVFCNQPQHF.

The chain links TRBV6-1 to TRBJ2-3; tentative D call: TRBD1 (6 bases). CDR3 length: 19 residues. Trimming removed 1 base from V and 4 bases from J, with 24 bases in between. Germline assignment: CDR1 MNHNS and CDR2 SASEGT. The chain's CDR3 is CASSEETQLQGRGSDTQYF. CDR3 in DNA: TGTGCCAGCAGTGAAGAGACCCAGCTACAGGGACGGGGCTCAGATACGCAGTATTTT.

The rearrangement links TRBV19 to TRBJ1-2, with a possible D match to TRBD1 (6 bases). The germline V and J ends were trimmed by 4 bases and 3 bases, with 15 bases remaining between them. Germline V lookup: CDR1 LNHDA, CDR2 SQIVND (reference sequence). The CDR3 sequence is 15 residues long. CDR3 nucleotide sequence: TGTGCCAGTAGTAGGGTTAGGACAGTGGACTATGGCTACACCTTC. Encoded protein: CASSRVRTVDYGYTF.

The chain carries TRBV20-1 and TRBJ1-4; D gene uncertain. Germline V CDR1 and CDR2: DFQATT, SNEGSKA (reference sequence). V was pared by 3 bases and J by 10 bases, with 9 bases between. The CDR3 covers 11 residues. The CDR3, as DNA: TGCAGTGCTAGCAAAGCGGGAAAACTGTTTTTT. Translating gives CSASKAGKLFF.

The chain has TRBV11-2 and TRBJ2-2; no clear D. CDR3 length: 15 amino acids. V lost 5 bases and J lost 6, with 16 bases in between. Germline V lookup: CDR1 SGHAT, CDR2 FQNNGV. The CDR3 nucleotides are TGTGCCAGCAGCAGCGCTCTAGGATTCCCCGGGGAGCTGTTTTTT. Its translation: CASSSALGFPGELFF.

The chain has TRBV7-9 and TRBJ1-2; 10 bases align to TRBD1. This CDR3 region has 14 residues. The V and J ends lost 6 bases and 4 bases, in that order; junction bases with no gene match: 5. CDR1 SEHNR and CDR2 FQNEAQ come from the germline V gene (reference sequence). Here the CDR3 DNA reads TGTGCCAGCAGTCCGGGACAGGGGATCTATGGCTACACCTTC. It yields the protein CASSPGQGIYGYTF.

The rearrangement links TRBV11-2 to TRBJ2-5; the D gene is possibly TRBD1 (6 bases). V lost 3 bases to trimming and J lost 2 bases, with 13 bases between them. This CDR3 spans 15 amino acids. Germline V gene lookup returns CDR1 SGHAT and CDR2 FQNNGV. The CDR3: CASSFTGISQETQYF. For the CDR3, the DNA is TGTGCCAGCAGCTTTACAGGGATCTCTCAAGAGACCCAGTACTTC.

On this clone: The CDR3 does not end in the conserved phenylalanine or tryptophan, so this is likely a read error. CDR3 region: CASSMRNRVREQYL. The DNA for the CDR3 is TGTGCCAGTAGTATGAGGAACAGGGTCCGCGAGCAGTACCTC. The chain carries TRBV19 and TRBJ2-7; D possibly corresponds to TRBD1 (6 bases). Germline V CDR1 and CDR2: LNHDA, SQIVND (reference sequence). Trimming pared 3 bases from V and 6 bases from J, leaving 15 bases between. This CDR3 region has 14 residues.

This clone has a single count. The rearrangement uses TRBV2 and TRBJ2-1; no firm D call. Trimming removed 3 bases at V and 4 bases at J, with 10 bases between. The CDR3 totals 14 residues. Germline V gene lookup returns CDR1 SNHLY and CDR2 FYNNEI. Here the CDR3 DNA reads TGTGCCAGCAGTGACTTAACGAGTTACAATGAGCAGTTCTTC. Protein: CASSDLTSYNEQFF.

The CDR3 region is CASSPYPGPQPQHF. The CDR3 DNA reads as TGTGCCAGCTCACCTTACCCAGGGCCCCAGCCCCAGCATTTT. The rearrangement uses TRBV18 and TRBJ1-5; D is perhaps TRBD1 (5 bases). V was clipped by 3 bases and J by 7 bases, with 13 bases between them. This CDR3 spans 14 amino acids. Germline-derived CDR1 and CDR2 are KGHSH and LQKENI.

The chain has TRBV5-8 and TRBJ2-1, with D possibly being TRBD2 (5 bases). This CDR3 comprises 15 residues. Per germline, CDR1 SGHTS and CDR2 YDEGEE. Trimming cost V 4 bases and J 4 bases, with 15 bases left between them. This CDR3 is CASSPPLVAYNEQFF. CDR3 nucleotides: TGTGCCAGCAGCCCTCCCCTGGTAGCGTACAATGAGCAGTTCTTC.

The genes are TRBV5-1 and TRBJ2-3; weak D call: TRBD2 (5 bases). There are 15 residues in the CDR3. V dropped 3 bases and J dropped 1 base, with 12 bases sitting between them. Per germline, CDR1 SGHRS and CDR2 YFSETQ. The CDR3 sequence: CASSSRVGRTDTQYF. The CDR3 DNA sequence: TGCGCCAGCAGCTCGCGGGTAGGACGCACAGATACGCAGTATTTT.

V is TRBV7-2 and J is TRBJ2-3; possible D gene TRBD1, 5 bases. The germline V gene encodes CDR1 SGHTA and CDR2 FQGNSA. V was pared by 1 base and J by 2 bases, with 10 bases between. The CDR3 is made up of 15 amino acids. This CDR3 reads CASSLGGAPTDTQYF. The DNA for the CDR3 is TGTGCCAGCAGCTTAGGTGGGGCCCCCACAGATACGCAGTATTTT.

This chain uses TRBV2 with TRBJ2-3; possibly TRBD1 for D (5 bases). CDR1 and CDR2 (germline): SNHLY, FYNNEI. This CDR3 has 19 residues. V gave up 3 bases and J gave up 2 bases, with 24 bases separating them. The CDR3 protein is CASSDAGFRPTLDTDTQYF. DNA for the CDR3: TGTGCCAGCAGTGACGCAGGGTTTCGACCCACGCTAGACACAGATACGCAGTATTTT.

CDR3 bases: TGTGCCAGTAGTACACGGGGACAGCCCCACACCGGGGAGCTGTTTTTT. Encoded protein: CASSTRGQPHTGELFF. The genes are TRBV19 and TRBJ2-2; 7 positions match TRBD1. Germline CDR1 LNHDA, CDR2 SQIVND (reference sequence). The CDR3 is 16 residues long. After removal of 4 bases from V and 3 bases from J, the junction contained 8 bases not matched to a gene.

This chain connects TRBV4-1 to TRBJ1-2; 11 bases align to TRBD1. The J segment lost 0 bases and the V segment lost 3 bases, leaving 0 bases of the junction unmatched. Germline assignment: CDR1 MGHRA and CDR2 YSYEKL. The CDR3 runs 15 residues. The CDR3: CASSQGQGANYGYTF. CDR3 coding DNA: TGCGCCAGCAGCCAGGGACAGGGGGCTAACTATGGCTACACCTTC.

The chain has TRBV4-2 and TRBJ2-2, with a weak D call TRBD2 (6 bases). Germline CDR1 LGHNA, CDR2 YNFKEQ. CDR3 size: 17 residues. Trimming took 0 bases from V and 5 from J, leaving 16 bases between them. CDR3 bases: TGTGCCAGCAGCCAAGATCGGGGGAATCGGTTGACCGGGGAGCTGTTTTTT. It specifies CASSQDRGNRLTGELFF.

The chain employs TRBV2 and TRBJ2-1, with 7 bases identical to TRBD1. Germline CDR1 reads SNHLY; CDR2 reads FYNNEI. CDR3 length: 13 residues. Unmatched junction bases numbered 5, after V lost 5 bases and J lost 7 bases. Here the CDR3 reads CASSYDRANEQFF. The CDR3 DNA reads TGTGCCAGCAGTTACGACAGGGCGAATGAGCAGTTCTTC.

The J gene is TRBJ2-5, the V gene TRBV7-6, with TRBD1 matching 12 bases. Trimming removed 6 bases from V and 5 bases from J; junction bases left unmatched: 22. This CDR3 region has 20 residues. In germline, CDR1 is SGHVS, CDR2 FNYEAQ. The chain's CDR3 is CASSRLGPGQGALDGETQYF. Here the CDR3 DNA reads TGTGCCAGCAGTCGTCTAGGGCCGGGACAGGGGGCGTTGGATGGTGAGACCCAGTACTTC.

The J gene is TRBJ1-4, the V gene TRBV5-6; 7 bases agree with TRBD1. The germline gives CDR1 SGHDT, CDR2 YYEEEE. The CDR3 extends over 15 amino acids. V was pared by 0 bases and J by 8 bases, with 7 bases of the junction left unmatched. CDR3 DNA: TGTGCCAGCAGCTTGGCGGGACAGCGAAGCGAAAAACTGTTTTTT. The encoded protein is CASSLAGQRSEKLFF.